What follows is one T cell receptor (beta chain) and its context. This clone's antigen is unknown. Base qualities are missing; no much larger clone stands one base away. The sample belongs to a study of shared clonotypes between healthy human individuals (dated by TCRdb to 2018 to 2021). Looking at the study overall: Three men and two women, aged 18 to 49 years, made up the cohort. For each donor, CD4 naive and CD4 memory were each given three plates, CD8 naive was given two plates, and CD8 memory was given one plate. Blood TCR repertoires of a handful of healthy adults were deeply sequenced to estimate repertoire size and the extent of clonotype sharing between individuals. Libraries were prepared and TCR repertoires were sequenced by different laboratories using diverse techniques, in order to increase sequencing depth and limit assay-specific biases. Per donor, leukapheresis produced somewhere between about 0.85 and 9.5 billion PBMCs.

Donors were healthy HIV-negative adults with no recently reported acute infections or vaccinations. Every donor was a Caucasian adult residing in Nashville, Tennessee, USA. CD4+ T cells were enriched through magnetic negative selection, after which naive cells were positively selected on CD45RA and the remaining negative fraction served as the memory subset. Blood was obtained by leukapheresis, after which PBMCs were separated by Ficoll-Histopaque density gradient centrifugation and cryopreserved in liquid nitrogen vapor phase. Analytical flow cytometry was used to check the purity and quantity of each magnetically sorted T cell population. Genomic DNA was isolated from each sorted fraction and quantified by UV absorbance on a Nanodrop 2000c. Using the deep immunoSEQ assay, TCR CDR3 regions were amplified from genomic DNA by multiplex PCR. Extracted genomic DNA from each cell subset was spread evenly across all wells of several immunoSEQ 96-well plates, with each plate serving as a replicate. Each replicate PCR for sorted subsets received 200 ng genomic DNA, equal to about 30,000 T cell genomes. The purified libraries were quantified using a Qubit 3.0 fluorometer, sized with a Bioanalyzer 2100, and then quantified again using the KAPA Library Quantification kit. Each immunoSEQ 96-well plate was sequenced on its own single-read 150-cycle Illumina NextSeq 550 flow cell. The authors processed their data as follows. Because the immunoSEQ output held only junctional sequences and lacked quality scores, the filtering could not match the filtering applied to full-length reads. Sequences were annotated with PyIR, a Python wrapper for IgBLAST v1.9, and V/J genes and CDR3 were assigned using IMGT germline references. Any read was removed if the V/J assignment was weak (E-value above 1e-6), the CDR3 was missing, or the read contained stop codons, out-of-frame junctions, or ambiguous translated residues. V3J clonotypes were defined by identical inferred V gene, J gene, and CDR3 amino acid sequence. Percentage overlap between repertoires was calculated by dividing the number of shared unique clonotypes by the size of the smaller repertoire. Repertoire richness was assessed with RTK rarefaction, the Chao1 estimator, and Recon v2.1 estimates of unobserved clonotypes. OLGA was used to compute generation probabilities for all TCRbeta clonotypes that the gDNA method yielded from four donors. TCRdb stores this immuneACCESS table with in-frame sequences only. Part of the clones is absent; in the studies checked, under half of the shortfall reflects unresolved V genes, and no reason is known for the rest. V, J and clone size reflect that table, while D and trimming were determined from the DNA. Within this sample are about 2 million clones, with roughly 96% of them counted one time only. Roughly 0.13% of the sample belongs to the ten largest clones.

Counted from cysteine to phenylalanine, this CDR3 has 18 amino acids. Only the CDR3 DNA stays, 54 bases, in frame from base 1. Trimming takes 0 bases from V and 0 bases from J, and the germline ends sit 14 bases apart. Looking up the germline V gene (reference sequence) yields CDR1 LNHNV and CDR2 YYDKDF. Paper-wide results and their limitations: Naive subsets generally had larger estimated clonotype richness than memory subsets. When a few donors were compared, the shared fraction of clonotypes was about 5.4% for naive CD4, 3.5% to 4% for naive CD8, 2.3% for memory CD4, and 0.35% to 0.4% for memory CD8. The genetic and exposure-history diversity represented was limited by the small number of donors. Incomplete sequencing was indicated by rarefaction of sorted-subset datasets, despite the large sequencing depth. Sampling was restricted to blood, and TCR repertoires in tissue are likely to differ from TCR repertoires in blood. Pairwise subsampling led to the expectation that sequencing depth would affect the degree of clonotype sharing among donors. Higher generation probabilities were observed for clonotypes shared by all four sorted-subset donors than for non-shared clonotypes.

Input material: naive CD4+ T cells sorted from blood. The cell subset or site label for this specimen denotes: CD45RA+ positively selected. The TCR sequence derives from a man aged 18 to 35 in good health. The rearrangement combines TRBV15 with TRBJ2-2; no D segment can be confidently identified. The CDR3 is CATSRDLTSLANTGELFF. In nucleotides, the sequence is TGTGCCACCAGCAGAGATCTTACCTCGCTGGCGAACACCGGGGAGCTGTTTTTT.